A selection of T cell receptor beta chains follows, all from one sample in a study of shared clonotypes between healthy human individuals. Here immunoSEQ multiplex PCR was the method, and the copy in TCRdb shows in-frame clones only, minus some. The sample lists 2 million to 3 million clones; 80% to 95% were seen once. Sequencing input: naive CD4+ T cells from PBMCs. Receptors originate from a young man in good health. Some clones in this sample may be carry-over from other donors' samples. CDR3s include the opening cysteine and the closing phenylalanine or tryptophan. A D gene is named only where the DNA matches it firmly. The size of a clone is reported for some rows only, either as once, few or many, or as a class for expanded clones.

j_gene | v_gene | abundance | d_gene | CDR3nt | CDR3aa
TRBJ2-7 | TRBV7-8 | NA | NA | TGTGCCAGCAGCTTAGTCAGGGCAATTGCCTACGAGCAGTACTTC | CASSLVRAIAYEQYF
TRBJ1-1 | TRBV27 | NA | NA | TGTGCCAGCAGTTTACGACCGGTGGTGACTGAAGCTTTCTTT | CASSLRPVVTEAFF
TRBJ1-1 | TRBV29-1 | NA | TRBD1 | TGCAGCGTTGAAGATGAGGGACAGGGTTTCGGGGCTTTCTTT | CSVEDEGQGFGAFF
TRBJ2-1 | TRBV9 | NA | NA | TGTGCCAGCAGCCTCGCTGGGAGCGGCAATGAGCAGTTCTTC | CASSLAGSGNEQFF
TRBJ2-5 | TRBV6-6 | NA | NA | TGTGCCAGCAGAGCAGGTATCTTTGGAGAGACCCAGTACTTC | CASRAGIFGETQYF
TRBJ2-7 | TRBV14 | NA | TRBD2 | TGTGCCAGCAGCCGTAGGGGACTAGTGGGCTACGAGCAGTACTTC | CASSRRGLVGYEQYF
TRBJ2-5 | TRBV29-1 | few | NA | TGCAGCGTTGATATGTTTGGGGAGACCCAGTACTTC | CSVDMFGETQYF
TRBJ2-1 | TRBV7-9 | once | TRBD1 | TGTGCCAGCAGCTTTAACAGGGGAGACTACAATGAGCAGTTCTTC | CASSFNRGDYNEQFF
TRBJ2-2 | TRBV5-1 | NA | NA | TGCGCCAGCAGCAACAGCGGGCAATACACCGGGGAGCTGTTTTTT | CASSNSGQYTGELFF
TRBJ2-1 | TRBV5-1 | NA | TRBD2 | TGCGCCAGCAAGGTACTAGCGGGCTACAATGAGCAGTTCTTC | CASKVLAGYNEQFF
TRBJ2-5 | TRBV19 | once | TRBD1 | TGTGCCAGTAGTATCCGCCCCTCAACAGGGGTCCAAGAGACCCAGTACTTC | CASSIRPSTGVQETQYF
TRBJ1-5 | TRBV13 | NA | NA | TGTGCCAGCAGCTTAGGCAGACGAGGATCAAGCAATCAGCCCCAGCATTTT | CASSLGRRGSSNQPQHF
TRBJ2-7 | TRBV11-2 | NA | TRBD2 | TGTGCCAGCAGCTCTGGACTAGCGGGACTACTCTACGAGCAGTACTTC | CASSSGLAGLLYEQYF
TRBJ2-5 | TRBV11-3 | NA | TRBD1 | TGTGCCAGCAGCTTAGGCACAGGGGCGATGTGGGAGACCCAGTACTTC | CASSLGTGAMWETQYF
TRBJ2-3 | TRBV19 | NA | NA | TGTGCCAGTACGCTCCGGGAGAGAACAGATACGCAGTATTTT | CASTLRERTDTQYF
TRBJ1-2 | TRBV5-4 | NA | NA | TGTGCCAGCAGCTTGGTATTTGCCCATGGCTACACCTTC | CASSLVFAHGYTF
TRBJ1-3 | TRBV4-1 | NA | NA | TGCGCCAGCAGCCAAGACCCAAACACCATATATTTT | CASSQDPNTIYF
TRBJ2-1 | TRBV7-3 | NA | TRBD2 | TGTGCCAGCAGCCCCGAACCGGGACTAGCGTTGGATGAGCAGTTCTTC | CASSPEPGLALDEQFF
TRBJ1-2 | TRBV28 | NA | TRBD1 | TGTGCCAGCAGTTCGACAGGGGGATATGGCTACACCTTC | CASSSTGGYGYTF
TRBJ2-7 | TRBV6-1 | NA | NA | TGTGCCAGCAGTGCCTCCCGAGGTCCGGTCGAGCAGTACTTC | CASSASRGPVEQYF
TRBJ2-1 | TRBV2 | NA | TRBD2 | TGTGCCAGCAGACCTGGGACTAGCAACTACAATGAGCAGTTCTTC | CASRPGTSNYNEQFF
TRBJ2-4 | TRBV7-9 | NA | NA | TGTGCCAGCAGCTTATGGCAGGATGAAAACATTCAGTACTTC | CASSLWQDENIQYF
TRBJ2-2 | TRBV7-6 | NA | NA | TGTGCCAGCAGCTTGATGAGTGGGACCGGGGAGCTGTTTTTT | CASSLMSGTGELFF
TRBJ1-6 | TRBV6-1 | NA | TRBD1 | TGTGCCAGCAGGGTGACAGGGGAGTCTTCACCCCTCCACTTT | CASRVTGESSPLHF
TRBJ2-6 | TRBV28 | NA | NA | TGTGCCAGCAGTTTTTTCGTATTCGGTGGGGCCAACGTCCTGACTTTC | CASSFFVFGGANVLTF
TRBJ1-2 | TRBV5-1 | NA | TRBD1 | TGCGCCAGCAGCCCGGGGACAGGGGGGTATGGCTACACCTTC | CASSPGTGGYGYTF
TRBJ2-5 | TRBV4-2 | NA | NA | TGTGCCAGCAGCCAAGCGCACGGGACGGAAGAGACCCAGTACTTC | CASSQAHGTEETQYF
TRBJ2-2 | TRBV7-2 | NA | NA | TGTGCCAGCAGCCCCCACTCCGGGACTCCCGGGGAGCTGTTTTTT | CASSPHSGTPGELFF
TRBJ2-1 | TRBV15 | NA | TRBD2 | TGTGCCACCAGCTGGCTCAGCGGGAGCTCCTACAATGAGCAGTTCTTC | CATSWLSGSSYNEQFF
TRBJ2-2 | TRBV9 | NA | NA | TGTGCCAGCAGCCCTCGATCGGCAGGGAACACCGGGGAGCTGTTTTTT | CASSPRSAGNTGELFF
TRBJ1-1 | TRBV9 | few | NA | TGTGCCAGCAGCCCACAGGGACACAACACTGAAGCTTTCTTT | CASSPQGHNTEAFF
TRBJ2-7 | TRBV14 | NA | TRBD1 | TGTGCCAGCAGTCTCCCCGGGACAGGGACCCACGAGCAGTACTTC | CASSLPGTGTHEQYF
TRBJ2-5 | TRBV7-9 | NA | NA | TGTGCCAGCAGCCCCAGGGAAGCGCCTCAAGAGACCCAGTACTTC | CASSPREAPQETQYF
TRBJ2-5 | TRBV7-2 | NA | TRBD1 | TGTGCCAGCAGCTCAGGGACAGGGGTAGAGACCCAGTACTTC | CASSSGTGVETQYF
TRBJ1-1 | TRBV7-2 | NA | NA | TGTGCCAGCAGCCCATTTATTTCGGATTCAGGGACTGAAGCTTTCTTT | CASSPFISDSGTEAFF
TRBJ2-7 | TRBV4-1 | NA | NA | TGCGCCAGCAGCCAAGCCTGGATTTTCTACGAGCAGTACTTC | CASSQAWIFYEQYF
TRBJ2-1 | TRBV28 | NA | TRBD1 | TGTGCCAGCAGCTCGGGACAGATTACCAATGAGCAGTTCTTC | CASSSGQITNEQFF
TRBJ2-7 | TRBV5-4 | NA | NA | TGTGCCAGCAGCCTGATTGCCCTTCCTGCGGACGAGCAGTACTTC | CASSLIALPADEQYF
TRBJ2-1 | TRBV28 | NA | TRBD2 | TGTGCCAGCGTCGAACGGAGCGGGAGGGCCTACAATGAGCAGTTCTTC | CASVERSGRAYNEQFF
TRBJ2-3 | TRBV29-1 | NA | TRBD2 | TGCAGCGCCGGACTAGCGGGAGTCTCGTCTCAAGATACGCAGTATTTT | CSAGLAGVSSQDTQYF
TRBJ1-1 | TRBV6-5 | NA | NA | TGTGCCAGCAGTGGCTCCGCAGGGAACACTGAAGCTTTCTTT | CASSGSAGNTEAFF
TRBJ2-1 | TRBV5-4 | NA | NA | TGTGCCAGCAGCTTACGAGCTGAGCAGTTCTTC | CASSLRAEQFF
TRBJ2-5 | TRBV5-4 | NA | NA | TGTGCCAGCAGAGGACGGAACCAAGAGACCCAGTACTTC | CASRGRNQETQYF
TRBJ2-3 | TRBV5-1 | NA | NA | TGCGCCAGCAGCGGGGGTGGGACAGATACGCAGTATTTT | CASSGGGTDTQYF
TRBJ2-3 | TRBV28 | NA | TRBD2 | TGTGCCAGCATGGGGGGACTAGCGGTAGAGAGGACAGATACGCAGTATTTT | CASMGGLAVERTDTQYF
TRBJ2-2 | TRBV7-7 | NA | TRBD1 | TGTGCCAGCAGCCGAAATCCCGGGACAGCTAACACCGGGGAGCTGTTTTTT | CASSRNPGTANTGELFF
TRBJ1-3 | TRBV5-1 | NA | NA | TGCGCCAGCAGCTTAGGGACGGACAGACTCTCTGGAAACACCATATATTTT | CASSLGTDRLSGNTIYF
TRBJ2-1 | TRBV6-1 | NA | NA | TGTGCCAGCAGTCCCCTGGGGAATGAGCAGTTCTTC | CASSPLGNEQFF
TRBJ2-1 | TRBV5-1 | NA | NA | TGCGCCAGCAGCTTGGTTAAGAACTCCTACAATGAGCAGTTCTTC | CASSLVKNSYNEQFF